The rows below give T cell receptor beta chains drawn from one sample of a study of T cell responses to AZD1222 COVID-19 vaccine. Here immunoSEQ multiplex PCR was the method, and the copy in TCRdb shows in-frame clones only, minus some. The repertoire holds 20,000 to 30,000 clones, with about nine tenths as singletons. The sequencing here drew on peripheral blood, taken 28 days after the second AZD1222 dose. These receptors came from an adult who received the AZD1222 COVID-19 vaccine. CDR3s include the opening cysteine and the closing phenylalanine or tryptophan. The order of the fields is clone size, J gene, V gene, D gene, CDR3 DNA, CDR3 protein. The D gene is left open where the match is weak. Size is stated for part of the rows, as once, few or many counts, or as a class when the clone is expanded.

abundance: NA
j_gene: TRBJ2-3
v_gene: TRBV11-2
d_gene: TRBD1
CDR3nt: TGTGCCAGCAGCTTAGAGAGACAGGGAGGCACAGATACGCAGTATTTT
CDR3aa: CASSLERQGGTDTQYF

abundance: NA
j_gene: TRBJ1-5
v_gene: TRBV6-6
d_gene: NA
CDR3nt: TGTGCCAGCAGTTACAGGGGCAATCAGCCCCAGCATTTT
CDR3aa: CASSYRGNQPQHF

abundance: NA
j_gene: TRBJ2-3
v_gene: TRBV7-2
d_gene: TRBD2
CDR3nt: TGTGCCAGCAGCTCGACCGGACTAGCGGGAGATCGATCAGATACGCAGTATTTT
CDR3aa: CASSSTGLAGDRSDTQYF

abundance: NA
j_gene: TRBJ1-6
v_gene: TRBV5-1
d_gene: TRBD1
CDR3nt: TGCGCCAGCAGCTTGAAGGGTGCGTGGACAGGGGATTTGGCAGGATCACCCCTCCACTTT
CDR3aa: CASSLKGAWTGDLAGSPLHF

abundance: once
j_gene: TRBJ1-1
v_gene: TRBV29-1
d_gene: NA
CDR3nt: TGCAGCGTTGAGGATCCCGGCAGTGCTACCACTGAAGCTTTCTTT
CDR3aa: CSVEDPGSATTEAFF

abundance: NA
j_gene: TRBJ2-1
v_gene: TRBV29-1
d_gene: NA
CDR3nt: TGCAGCGTTGATAGCCGGGGCTCCTACAATGAGCAGTTCTTC
CDR3aa: CSVDSRGSYNEQFF

abundance: NA
j_gene: TRBJ2-2
v_gene: TRBV11-3
d_gene: NA
CDR3nt: TGTGCCAGCAGCCCGGTAGGGACCACCGGGGAGCTGTTTTTT
CDR3aa: CASSPVGTTGELFF

abundance: NA
j_gene: TRBJ2-1
v_gene: TRBV27
d_gene: TRBD1
CDR3nt: TGTGCCAGCAGTTTATCGGGACAGGGGGCGGGCAATGAGCAGTTCTTC
CDR3aa: CASSLSGQGAGNEQFF

abundance: NA
j_gene: TRBJ1-5
v_gene: TRBV30
d_gene: TRBD1
CDR3nt: TGTGCCTGGAGTAGAGACAGGGGCAATCAGCCCCAGCATTTT
CDR3aa: CAWSRDRGNQPQHF

abundance: NA
j_gene: TRBJ1-2
v_gene: TRBV6-5
d_gene: NA
CDR3nt: TGTGCCAGCAGCCATACCGTGGGGCACTATGGCTACACCTTC
CDR3aa: CASSHTVGHYGYTF

abundance: NA
j_gene: TRBJ2-3
v_gene: TRBV5-4
d_gene: NA
CDR3nt: TGTGCCAGCAGCTTTAGGAGAGGTAGTGGAGATACGCAGTATTTT
CDR3aa: CASSFRRGSGDTQYF

abundance: NA
j_gene: TRBJ2-5
v_gene: TRBV7-2
d_gene: NA
CDR3nt: TGTGCCAGCAGCTTGGCATTAGCTTGGGAGACCCAGTACTTC
CDR3aa: CASSLALAWETQYF

abundance: NA
j_gene: TRBJ1-5
v_gene: TRBV27
d_gene: TRBD1
CDR3nt: TGTGCCACCAGGGGGCAGAGCAATCAGCCCCAGCATTTT
CDR3aa: CATRGQSNQPQHF

abundance: NA
j_gene: TRBJ2-2
v_gene: TRBV6-2/TRBV6-3
d_gene: TRBD1
CDR3nt: TGTGCCAGCAGTTACTCGCCAGGGGGCAGGGGGGAGCTGTTTTTT
CDR3aa: CASSYSPGGRGELFF

abundance: NA
j_gene: TRBJ1-4
v_gene: TRBV23-1
d_gene: TRBD1
CDR3nt: TGCGCCAGCAGTCAACATTACAGGGGTTGCGAAAAACTGTTTTTT
CDR3aa: CASSQHYRGCEKLFF

abundance: NA
j_gene: TRBJ1-2
v_gene: TRBV6-5
d_gene: NA
CDR3nt: TGTGCCAGCAGTTACGGCGCGGCCCGCTATGGCTACACCTTC
CDR3aa: CASSYGAARYGYTF

abundance: NA
j_gene: TRBJ1-3
v_gene: TRBV29-1
d_gene: NA
CDR3nt: TGCAGCGTTGAGCTGTACCTGGACTCTGGAAACACCATATATTTT
CDR3aa: CSVELYLDSGNTIYF

abundance: NA
j_gene: TRBJ2-5
v_gene: TRBV3-1/TRBV3-2
d_gene: TRBD1
CDR3nt: TGTGCCAGCAGCCCTTTTGACAGGGGGAGAGAGACCCAGTACTTC
CDR3aa: CASSPFDRGRETQYF

abundance: NA
j_gene: TRBJ1-4
v_gene: TRBV7-9
d_gene: TRBD1
CDR3nt: TGTGCCAGCAGCTTAGGAGCGGACAGGGGTACTAAACTGTTTTTT
CDR3aa: CASSLGADRGTKLFF

abundance: NA
j_gene: TRBJ2-6
v_gene: TRBV28
d_gene: NA
CDR3nt: TGTGCCAGCAGTCCTTCTGGGGCCAACGTCCTGACTTTC
CDR3aa: CASSPSGANVLTF

abundance: NA
j_gene: TRBJ2-5
v_gene: TRBV7-7
d_gene: NA
CDR3nt: TGTGCTAGCTCGACAGGTGTGGGAGGGGAGACCCAGTACTTC
CDR3aa: CASSTGVGGETQYF

abundance: NA
j_gene: TRBJ1-5
v_gene: TRBV15
d_gene: NA
CDR3nt: TGTGCCACCAGCAGAGCAAATCTAAGGCCCCAGCATTTT
CDR3aa: CATSRANLRPQHF

abundance: NA
j_gene: TRBJ2-1
v_gene: TRBV27
d_gene: TRBD2
CDR3nt: TGTGCCAGCAGTTTTTCCTTGACTAGCGGGAACTACAATGAGCAGTTCTTC
CDR3aa: CASSFSLTSGNYNEQFF

abundance: once
j_gene: TRBJ2-5
v_gene: TRBV4-1
d_gene: NA
CDR3nt: TGCGCCAGCAGCCAAGATTGGAGCGGAGGGGGAGAGACCCAGTACTTC
CDR3aa: CASSQDWSGGGETQYF

abundance: NA
j_gene: TRBJ1-5
v_gene: TRBV24-1
d_gene: NA
CDR3nt: TGTGCCACCAGTGTAGGTGGGACCTTCAATCAGCCCCAGCATTTT
CDR3aa: CATSVGGTFNQPQHF

abundance: once
j_gene: TRBJ2-7
v_gene: TRBV30
d_gene: NA
CDR3nt: TGTGCCTGGAGTCGGGGAGGCCTCGACGAGCAGTACTTC
CDR3aa: CAWSRGGLDEQYF

abundance: once
j_gene: TRBJ2-2
v_gene: TRBV11-2
d_gene: NA
CDR3nt: TGTGCCAGCAGCTTAGACCTCACTAGGTCCGGGGAGCTGTTTTTT
CDR3aa: CASSLDLTRSGELFF

abundance: NA
j_gene: TRBJ1-2
v_gene: TRBV28
d_gene: TRBD1
CDR3nt: TGTGCCAGCAGTTTATATGACAGGGGTGAAGGCTACACCTTC
CDR3aa: CASSLYDRGEGYTF

abundance: NA
j_gene: TRBJ2-2
v_gene: TRBV3-1/TRBV3-2
d_gene: NA
CDR3nt: TGTGCCAGCAGCCAAAAAGGGGTTTCCGGGGAGCTGTTTTTT
CDR3aa: CASSQKGVSGELFF

abundance: few
j_gene: TRBJ2-5
v_gene: TRBV19
d_gene: NA
CDR3nt: TGTGCCACCGCCACGGGGTTCCAAGAGACCCAGTACTTC
CDR3aa: CATATGFQETQYF

abundance: once
j_gene: TRBJ1-4
v_gene: TRBV28
d_gene: NA
CDR3nt: TGTGCCAGCAGTTTAGTGGGGGCAACTAATGAAAAACTGTTTTTT
CDR3aa: CASSLVGATNEKLFF